Shown below are 28 T cell receptor beta chains from a single sample sequenced in a study of T cell repertoires in cytomegalovirus infection. TCRdb called the reads again in MiXCR, with one record for every CDR3 protein. Altogether about 140,000 distinct CDR3 sequences are present, roughly 6% being singletons, with the ten largest covering approximately 19%. The sample taken for sequencing was PBMCs. These receptors were taken from a human donor in good health (CMV status not recorded). Some clones in this sample may be carry-over from other donors' samples.

The V and J genes are TRBV20-1 and TRBJ2-3; 7 nucleotides line up with TRBD2. The CDR3 contains 16 residues. The ends lost 2 bases at V and 5 bases at J; junction bases unmatched: 13. Germline V gives CDR1 DFQATT, CDR2 SNEGSKA (reference sequence). The CDR3 bases are TGCAGTGCTAGACCCTCCCCGGGACTATGGGGAGATACGCAGTATTTT. Translated: CSARPSPGLWGDTQYF.

In its sample, this clonotype was seen many times. This chain connects TRBV4-3 to TRBJ1-1; maybe TRBD1 (5 bases). Trimming removed 0 bases from V and 5 bases from J, with 13 bases in between. The CDR3 has 15 residues. CDR1 and CDR2 (germline): LGHNA, YSLEER. The CDR3 DNA sequence: TGCGCCAGCAGCCAAGACCCGGGGCTGGGGACTGAAGCTTTCTTT. Amino acids: CASSQDPGLGTEAFF.

This clonotype was found many times. The chain has TRBV7-6 and TRBJ1-4; perhaps TRBD1 as D (5 bases). The CDR3 is 14 amino acids. Per germline, CDR1 SGHVS and CDR2 FNYEAQ. V dropped 2 bases and J dropped 7 bases, with 11 bases sitting between them. In DNA, the CDR3 is TGTGCCAGCAGCTTACTGGGGCCAGGTGAAAAACTGTTTTTT. Protein sequence: CASSLLGPGEKLFF.

This chain joins TRBV11-2 and TRBJ1-1; D remains unclear. The ends were cut back, 10 bases at V and 0 bases at J, with 12 bases in the middle. The CDR3 has 13 amino acids. CDR1 and CDR2 from the germline V gene are SGHAT and FQNNGV. The CDR3 nucleotides are TGTGCCACCCTAGTTCGTATGAACACTGAAGCTTTCTTT. It encodes CATLVRMNTEAFF.

This clonotype was detected only a few times. The chain couples TRBV15 to TRBJ2-1; TRBD1 matches 7 bases. V was clipped by 5 bases and J by 8 bases; unmatched bases: 12. This CDR3 is 15 amino acids long. The germline V gene has CDR1 LNHNV and CDR2 YYDKDF (reference sequence). The CDR3 coding sequence is TGTGCCACCAGCGGCCGGGACAGCCGTACGGATGAGCAGTTCTTC. It is translated as CATSGRDSRTDEQFF.

This clonotype was detected ten times or more. The chain has TRBV7-9 and TRBJ2-1; 10 positions agree with TRBD1. Germline CDR1 SEHNR, CDR2 FQNEAQ (reference sequence). The ends lost 5 bases at V and 4 bases at J; junction bases unmatched: 2. This CDR3 comprises 14 residues. In DNA, the CDR3 is TGTGCCAGCAGCGAGGGACAGGGGTACAATGAGCAGTTCTTC. Protein product: CASSEGQGYNEQFF.

The rearrangement uses TRBV19 and TRBJ2-1, with D perhaps TRBD2 (7 bases). The germline V gene encodes CDR1 LNHDA and CDR2 SQIVND (reference sequence). The CDR3 runs to 17 residues. Trimming pared 0 bases from V and 7 bases from J, leaving 19 bases between. The CDR3 DNA is TGTGCCAGTAGTATAGATGCGGGGGCCAACGTTTGGAATGAGCAGTTCTTC. Amino acids: CASSIDAGANVWNEQFF.

This rearrangement joins TRBV19 to TRBJ2-7, with 9 bases aligning to TRBD1. J was trimmed by 5 bases and V by 4 bases; bases with no gene match: 3. Germline CDR1 and CDR2: LNHDA and SQIVND (reference sequence). This CDR3 is built from 13 residues. The DNA of the CDR3 is TGTGCCAGTAGTAGGGACAGGGAAAACGAGCAGTACTTC. Its protein product is CASSRDRENEQYF.

This clonotype was seen repeatedly, ten times or more. The chain combines TRBV12-3 or TRBV12-4 with TRBJ1-6, with a possible D match to TRBD1 (5 bases). This CDR3 contains 13 residues. V was pared by 2 bases and J by 10 bases, with 9 bases between. The CDR3 coding sequence is TGTGCCAGCAGTTTACAGGGAGGCTCACCCCTCCACTTT. Translation: CASSLQGGSPLHF.

This clonotype was detected many times. The chain links TRBV20-1 to TRBJ2-1, with TRBD1 as a possible D gene (5 bases). Germline V CDR1 and CDR2: DFQATT, SNEGSKA (reference sequence). V was clipped by 1 base and J by 8 bases, with 24 bases between them. The CDR3 contains 17 residues. The CDR3 DNA is TGCAGTGCTAGAGGAGCGAAAAGGGGCAGGGTTTCGGATGAGCAGTTCTTC. Amino acids: CSARGAKRGRVSDEQFF.

This clonotype was seen at least ten times. V and J are TRBV7-3 and TRBJ1-1; 7 bases match TRBD1. Germline-derived CDR1 and CDR2 are SGHTA and FQGTGA. The CDR3 sequence is 14 residues long. V lost 2 bases and J lost 4; bases outside the gene matches: 4. The CDR3 DNA reads TGTGCCAGCAGCTTATGGGCAGGGGGCACTGAAGCTTTCTTT. Translation: CASSLWAGGTEAFF.

V usage is TRBV29-1 and J usage is TRBJ2-3; D gene ambiguous. Germline V lookup: CDR1 SQVTM, CDR2 ANQGSEA. This CDR3 is built from 13 residues. V shed 8 bases and J shed 2 bases, with 14 bases lying between them. CDR3 DNA: TGCAGCTCTGGCGCACCCAACACAGATACGCAGTATTTT. Encoded protein: CSSGAPNTDTQYF.

This clonotype was observed a few times. The CDR3: CSARAPDGIATEAFF. The DNA for the CDR3 is TGCAGTGCTAGAGCCCCGGACGGAATAGCTACTGAAGCTTTCTTT. This chain joins TRBV20-1 and TRBJ1-1; D is undetermined. V lost 1 base, J lost 5 bases, and 17 bases lay in between. CDR3 length equals 15 residues. Germline CDR1 reads DFQATT; CDR2 reads SNEGSKA (reference sequence).

The chain couples TRBV9 to TRBJ2-7, with unresolved D. V lost 5 bases and J lost 3, with 18 bases in between. CDR3 length equals 15 residues. Germline CDR1 and CDR2: SGDLS and YYNGEE. CDR3 sequence reads: CASRLVVDGRYEQYF. Written as DNA, the CDR3 is TGTGCCAGCAGGCTAGTGGTGGACGGGCGCTACGAGCAGTACTTC.

At least ten counts were recorded for this clonotype. The chain couples TRBV7-3 to TRBJ2-1; D not certain. V lost 5 bases, J lost 8 bases, and 13 bases lay in between. This CDR3 has 13 amino acids. The germline V gene has CDR1 SGHTA and CDR2 FQGTGA. CDR3 loop: CASSPSPGYEQFF. In DNA form, the CDR3 reads TGTGCCAGCAGCCCCTCGCCCGGCTATGAGCAGTTCTTC.

This clonotype was counted many times. The rearrangement uses TRBV7-2 and TRBJ1-2; perhaps TRBD1 as D (6 bases). The CDR3 has 16 amino acids. V lost 5 bases and J 5 bases, leaving 21 bases between the germline ends. Germline CDR1 reads SGHTA; CDR2 reads FQGNSA. In DNA form, the CDR3 reads TGTGCCAGCAGCCCGACCGGGGGCACTCACTTTTATGGCTACACCTTC. It codes for CASSPTGGTHFYGYTF.

This clonotype has ten or more counts. The chain combines TRBV7-9 with TRBJ2-1; D may be TRBD2 (7 bases). The V end lost 6 bases, the J end lost 4 bases, and 16 bases lay between the germline ends. The CDR3 has 15 amino acids. Germline V gene data show CDR1 as SEHNR and CDR2 as FQNEAQ (reference sequence). The CDR3 DNA reads TGTGCCAGCAGTCGGGGGGCGGGGCCGTACAATGAGCAGTTCTTC. Its protein product is CASSRGAGPYNEQFF.

This clonotype was recorded at least ten times. V gene TRBV5-1 combines with J gene TRBJ2-7; 9 positions match TRBD1. In germline, CDR1 is SGHRS, CDR2 YFSETQ. CDR3 size: 16 residues. The ends lost 5 bases at V and 0 bases at J; junction bases unmatched: 9. The CDR3 DNA follows: TGCGCCAGCAGTTTAACTACAGGGGGCAACTCCTACGAGCAGTACTTC. Its translation: CASSLTTGGNSYEQYF.

This clonotype was observed at least ten times. The V call is TRBV5-1, the J call TRBJ2-1, with 14 bases identical to TRBD2. The CDR3 contains 15 residues. J was trimmed by 5 bases and V by 4 bases; bases with no gene match: 2. CDR1 and CDR2 from the germline V gene are SGHRS and YFSETQ. This CDR3 is CASSPGLAGDNEQFF. DNA for the CDR3: TGCGCCAGCAGCCCGGGACTAGCGGGGGACAATGAGCAGTTCTTC.

This clonotype has a count of ten or more. V gene TRBV7-2 combines with J gene TRBJ1-2; perhaps TRBD1 as D (5 bases). The CDR3 is 15 amino acids. The germline V gene has CDR1 SGHTA and CDR2 FQGNSA. V dropped 5 bases and J dropped 8 bases, with 21 bases sitting between them. CDR3 residues: CASSRIPGTTSGYTF. CDR3 DNA sequence: TGTGCCAGCAGCAGAATCCCAGGGACCACGTCGGGCTACACCTTC.

This clonotype was recorded a few times. The genes are TRBV7-3 and TRBJ2-6, with TRBD1 matching over 11 bases. The CDR3 contains 18 residues. J lost 0 bases, V lost 5 bases, and 6 bases had no gene match. CDR1 and CDR2 (germline): SGHTA, FQGTGA. As DNA, the CDR3 is TGTGCCAGCAGCGCCCGGGACAGGGGGAGCTCTGGGGCCAACGTCCTGACTTTC. Residues: CASSARDRGSSGANVLTF.

The CDR3 bases are TGCAGTGCTAGAGATCTGGAGAACTCTGGAAACACCATATATTTT. Encoded protein: CSARDLENSGNTIYF. The V gene is TRBV20-1, the J gene TRBJ1-3; D ambiguous. The germline V gene encodes CDR1 DFQATT and CDR2 SNEGSKA (reference sequence). Trimming pared 0 bases from V and 0 bases from J, leaving 9 bases between. This CDR3 has 15 amino acids.

The V gene is TRBV12-3 or TRBV12-4, the J gene TRBJ2-2; D is uncertain. The CDR3 has 14 residues. Trimming left V 7 bases short and J 3 bases short, with 12 bases between. The CDR3 spells CASKSGWDTGELFF. In nucleotides, the CDR3 is TGTGCCAGCAAGTCAGGTTGGGACACCGGGGAGCTGTTTTTT.

This clonotype was counted at least ten times. The gene calls are TRBV27 and TRBJ2-7; 12 bases are shared with TRBD1. This CDR3 comprises 17 residues. CDR1 is MNHEY and CDR2 is SMNVEV in the germline V gene (reference sequence). J gave up 3 bases and V 5 bases, and 11 bases lay outside the gene matches. CDR3 bases: TGTGCCAGCAGTCAAGGGACAGGGGGCAAGGGTCGCTACGAGCAGTACTTC. It specifies CASSQGTGGKGRYEQYF.

This clonotype was observed many times. J is TRBJ2-2 and V is TRBV7-2; 8 bases match TRBD1. The CDR3 contains 17 residues. Germline V gene sequence: CDR1 SGHTA, CDR2 FQGNSA. The J segment lost 5 bases and the V segment lost 5 bases, leaving 13 bases of the junction unmatched. The CDR3 sequence is CASSLAYGTGRTGELFF. The CDR3 nucleotides are TGTGCCAGCAGCCTCGCATACGGGACAGGTCGGACCGGGGAGCTGTTTTTT.

This clonotype was seen ten or more times. V and J are TRBV19 and TRBJ1-2; 7 bases match TRBD1. Trimming at V came to 7 bases and at J to 6 bases, leaving 5 bases not matched to a gene. The CDR3 is 12 amino acids. CDR1 LNHDA and CDR2 SQIVND come from the germline V gene (reference sequence). CDR3 sequence (DNA): TGTGCCAGTACCTTCAGGGGGGATGGCTACACCTTC. Translation: CASTFRGDGYTF.

V is TRBV20-1 and J is TRBJ2-2, with D tentatively TRBD1 (5 bases). The germline gives CDR1 DFQATT, CDR2 SNEGSKA (reference sequence). The CDR3 is 14 amino acids. Trimming stripped 6 bases from V and 4 bases from J, with 15 bases between. The CDR3 DNA reads as TGCAGTGCCCCGAAAGGGGCTGGCACCGGGGAGCTGTTTTTT. It encodes CSAPKGAGTGELFF.

CDR3 in amino acids: CATSESDSANTGELFF. The CDR3, as DNA: TGTGCCACCAGTGAATCTGACAGCGCGAACACCGGGGAGCTGTTTTTT. This rearrangement joins TRBV24-1 to TRBJ2-2; D is possibly TRBD1 (5 bases). CDR1 is KGHDR, CDR2 SFDVKD, per germline. This CDR3 is 16 amino acids long. V was trimmed by 4 bases and J by 0 bases, leaving 11 bases between them.